This T cell receptor (beta chain) appears in the sequencing data of a study of T cell repertoires in cytomegalovirus infection. Whole-study context: Based on public TCR beta signatures, there were indications of CMV infection and of a matching HLA type. Study-wide results and caveats: CMV-specific HLA-C-restricted TCR beta clonotypes dominated the ex vivo response.

TCRdb re-analysed the reads in MiXCR, keeping a single row per CDR3 protein. This sample yields some 280,000 distinct CDR3 sequences, of which approximately 15% are seen a single time; 7% to 9.5% belongs to the top ten. This clonotype has ten or more counts. Its antigen is unknown. V trimming: 7 bases; J trimming: 4 bases; junction bases outside the gene matches: 8. The CDR3 runs to 16 residues. Per germline, CDR1 ENHRY and CDR2 SYGVKD. The source material was PBMCs. The V gene is TRBV10-3, the J gene TRBJ2-3, with 13 bases matching TRBD2. This clonotype was sampled from a human donor in good health (CMV status not recorded). Some clones in this sample may be carry-over from other donors' samples. The CDR3 loop reads CAIKGLAGRGADTQYF. CDR3 DNA: TGTGCCATCAAGGGACTAGCGGGGAGGGGCGCAGATACGCAGTATTTT.